This T cell receptor (beta chain) was sequenced in a study of cytomegalovirus exposure and HLA in healthy donors. Study-wide points: 87-base-pair reads could not separate some V segments, including TRBV6-2 and TRBV6-3.

Use of 60 Vbeta and 13 Jbeta primers characterized the PCR. Assay: immunoSEQ multiplex PCR; the TCRdb copy retains only in-frame clones and omits some. The table lists approximately 150,000 clones, over 80% of them singletons. Germline CDR1 and CDR2: SGHAT and FQNNGV. Losses at the gene ends were 2 bases for V and 4 bases for J; bases not matched to a gene: 3. CDR3 size: 14 residues. This clone has just one count. Its antigen is currently unknown. This chain links TRBV11-2 with TRBJ2-7; 9 positions agree with TRBD2. The source of this sequence is a man between 50 and 59 years old in good health and CMV-seropositive. Input material: PBMCs. Here the CDR3 reads CASSLWSGGYEQYF. In nucleotides, the CDR3 is TGTGCCAGCAGCTTATGGAGCGGGGGGTACGAGCAGTACTTC.